This TCR beta chain was sequenced during a study of blood T cell repertoires in COVID-19. The count of this clone is one. Germline CDR1 reads LGHNA; CDR2 reads YNFKEQ. This CDR3 region has 16 residues. V was trimmed by 1 base and J by 4 bases, leaving 14 bases between them. The method was immunoSEQ multiplex PCR; TCRdb's version includes in-frame clones alone and lacks a portion of them. The sample carries 100,000 to 150,000 clones, over 75% recorded once. Seattle patient enrollment occurred during active infection, with longitudinal follow-up thereafter. The rearrangement uses TRBV4-2 and TRBJ2-1; D is perhaps TRBD1 (5 bases). Sequencing was performed on peripheral blood. This TCR was recovered from a man in his thirties or forties with COVID-19, enrolled during active disease. The CDR3 loop reads CASSQAISGWYNEQFF. The CDR3 region has the DNA TGTGCCAGCAGCCAAGCAATTTCAGGGTGGTACAATGAGCAGTTCTTC.